This section outlines one T cell receptor beta chain sequence together with its context. The specificity of this receptor is unknown. Base qualities are not provided; no much larger clone lies one nucleotide away. The data are from a study of T cells after yellow fever vaccination (dated by TCRdb to between 2018 and 2021). With respect to the entire study: The SMART-Seq v4 Ultra Low Input RNA kit was used to prepare libraries from fractions with low cell numbers. Bulk TCR alpha and beta repertoires were sequenced longitudinally to track T-cell clones before and after primary and booster YFV17D yellow fever vaccination. Two healthy male donors, one aged 18 to 29 and one aged 30 to 39 years, were included in the cohort. Bulk PBMC replicates and cell subsets were isolated from blood drawn at multiple timepoints before and after both primary and secondary immunization. What the research found in general, with its limitations: The secondary T-cell response was found to be weaker but faster than the primary response, with a peak reached on day 5 rather than on day 15. A small share of clonotypes occurred in both CD4 and CD8 compartments, likely arising from convergent recombination. Computational filtering was required because FACS-sorted repertoires could contain abundant contaminating clonotypes from the bulk population. Because the study included only two donors, the extent to which the findings can be generalized is limited. Most clones expanded after primary vaccination (approximately 95% of CD4 and approximately 90% of CD8) were re-detected after the booster, suggesting that broad memory maintenance occurred.

This specimen's treatment or condition label, interpreted: live attenuated yellow fever vaccine strain. At each blood-draw timepoint, two biological replicates of bulk PBMCs were obtained. A standard Ficoll-Paque protocol was used to isolate PBMCs from peripheral blood. RNA was extracted with TriZol from bulk PBMCs, CD4 and CD8 fractions, and dextramer-positive and dextramer-negative fractions. TCR cDNA was synthesized by 5'RACE template switching, which introduced a universal primer site and unique molecular identifiers. cDNA synthesis was primed from both the TCR alpha and TCR beta constant segments. Two PCR steps were used to amplify libraries, with sample barcodes and sequencing adapters being added in the second step. Sequencing of libraries was performed on Illumina HiSeq 2500 (2x100 bp) or NovaSeq (2x150 bp). Per the authors' processing: Reads were demultiplexed and collapsed into UMI consensus sequences with MIGEC, and V(D)J alignment was performed with MiXCR. Vaccine-responding clonotypes were identified with edgeR using replicate PBMC samples, with FDR below 0.01 and a log2 fold change above 5 up to day 15 being required. Bulk clonotypes were assigned CD4 or CD8 identity according to which sequenced CD4 or CD8 repertoire held them at higher abundance. The public reads were reanalyzed by TCRdb: fastp trimming at Q25, MiXCR alignment, in-frame beta chains only. Rows with a matching CDR3 protein are joined into one entry that keeps the most common DNA and genes. TCRdb, rather than the study authors, made the V and J calls. This sample gives around 400,000 distinct CDR3 sequences in total; about 9.9% of them show up just once. Together, the top ten hold less than 20% of the sample.

From its cysteine to its phenylalanine, the CDR3 spans 16 amino acids. Only the CDR3 DNA is retained, 48 bases long and in frame from the first base. Between the V and J ends, shortened by 0 bases and 5 bases respectively, the junction contains 16 bases. CDR1 and CDR2 are drawn from the germline V gene: MGHRA, YSYEKL. This TCR derives from a young man who received the YFV17D yellow fever vaccine. Source: PBMCs, taken on the day of the first yellow fever vaccination. This chain joins TRBV4-1 to TRBJ1-2, with the D segment identity uncertain. The DNA sequence reads TGCGCCAGCAGCCAAGATATAACCCTTCCCGGGTATGGCTACACCTTC. Its protein product is CASSQDITLPGYGYTF.